The 28 T cell receptor beta chains below all came from one sample that was sequenced in a study of T cell responses to AZD1222 COVID-19 vaccine. Repertoires were generated with immunoSEQ multiplex PCR, while TCRdb's copy carries only in-frame clones and drops some. This table holds 150,000 to 250,000 clones, roughly 92% found once. The sequencing here drew on peripheral blood, taken 28 days after the second AZD1222 dose. These receptors were collected from an adult who received the AZD1222 COVID-19 vaccine.

The CDR3 region has the DNA TGTGCCAGCAGTGTCCGGGGAAACTCCTACAATGAGCAGTTCTTC. As protein: CASSVRGNSYNEQFF. The V call is TRBV2, the J call TRBJ2-1, with D possibly being TRBD2 (5 bases). V lost 4 bases and J 0 bases, leaving 10 bases between the germline ends. CDR3 size: 15 residues. Germline loops: CDR1 SNHLY, CDR2 FYNNEI.

The J gene is TRBJ2-1, the V gene TRBV2; D is undetermined. Germline CDR1 SNHLY, CDR2 FYNNEI. This CDR3 has 14 residues. V lost 2 bases and J 8 bases, leaving 13 bases between the germline ends. The DNA of the CDR3 is TGTGCCAGCAGTGAACGTCGGACCGCAGATGAGCAGTTCTTC. The encoded protein is CASSERRTADEQFF.

J is TRBJ2-6 and V is TRBV7-3, with a weak D call TRBD2 (5 bases). In germline, CDR1 is SGHTA, CDR2 FQGTGA. The ends were cut back, 5 bases at V and 0 bases at J, with 8 bases in the middle. The CDR3 extends over 15 amino acids. For the CDR3, the DNA is TGTGCCAGCAGCATCGGGAACTCTGGGGCCAACGTCCTGACTTTC. Protein sequence: CASSIGNSGANVLTF.

This clone was observed a single time. This chain connects TRBV3-1 (or the pseudogene TRBV3-2) to TRBJ1-5; D is undetermined. CDR1 LGHDT and CDR2 YNNKEL come from the germline V gene (reference sequence). Between the trimmed V and J ends, which lost 2 bases and 1 base, there was a span of 0 bases. The CDR3 contains 12 residues. The CDR3 nucleotides are TGTGCCAGCAGCCAAAGCAATCAGCCCCAGCATTTT. This translates into CASSQSNQPQHF.

The rearrangement joins TRBV28 to TRBJ1-5, with D possibly TRBD1 on 6 matching bases. The CDR3 loop spans 13 amino acids. Trimming stripped 8 bases from V and 7 bases from J, with 15 bases between. Germline CDR1 reads MDHEN; CDR2 reads SYDVKM. In nucleotides, the CDR3 is TGTGCCAGCTCCCGAAGGGGGACACAGCCCCAGCATTTT. Translating it yields CASSRRGTQPQHF.

The chain recombines TRBV6-5 with TRBJ1-3; weak D call: TRBD1 (5 bases). The CDR3 runs 15 residues. The V and J ends lost 0 bases and 4 bases respectively, with 10 bases between them. The germline gives CDR1 MNHEY, CDR2 SVGAGI. The CDR3 spells CASSYSPGRGNTIYF. In nucleotides, the CDR3 is TGTGCCAGCAGTTACTCTCCAGGGCGAGGAAACACCATATATTTT.

The genes are TRBV9 and TRBJ2-3; D not resolved. CDR3 length equals 14 residues. Germline V CDR1 and CDR2: SGDLS, YYNGEE. V was trimmed by 2 bases and J by 2 bases, leaving 9 bases between them. CDR3 DNA: TGTGCCAGCAGCGTGGGGTACCTCACAGATACGCAGTATTTT. This translates into CASSVGYLTDTQYF.

V is TRBV7-2 and J is TRBJ2-2, with TRBD2 matching 12 bases. The CDR3 length is 18 residues. In germline, CDR1 is SGHTA, CDR2 FQGNSA. The V and J ends lost 3 bases and 2 bases, in that order; junction bases with no gene match: 7. CDR3 sequence reads: CASSFPSGGGINTGELFF. The DNA for the CDR3 is TGTGCCAGCAGCTTTCCTAGCGGGGGGGGTATAAACACCGGGGAGCTGTTTTTT. The whole variable domain, filled in from reference TRBV7-2 and TRBJ2-2, reads GAGVSQSPSNKVTEKGKDVELRCDPISGHTALYWYRQSLGQGLEFLIYFQGNSAPDKSGLPSDRFSAERTGGSVSTLTIQRTQQEDSAVYLCASSFPSGGGINTGELFFGEGSRLTVL.

The J gene is TRBJ1-6, the V gene TRBV7-9; weak D call: TRBD1 (5 bases). V was clipped by 5 bases and J by 10 bases, with 12 bases between them. Germline CDR1 is SEHNR and CDR2 is FQNEAQ (reference sequence). The CDR3 length is 13 residues. CDR3 sequence (DNA): TGTGCCAGCAGCGGTAGGGACCGGTCACCCCTCCACTTT. As protein: CASSGRDRSPLHF. Full variable domain (rest looked up from reference TRBV7-9 and TRBJ1-6): DTGVSQNPRHKITKRGQNVTFRCDPISEHNRLYWYRQTLGQGPEFLTYFQNEAQLEKSRLLSDRFSAERPKGSFSTLEIQRTEQGDSAMYLCASSGRDRSPLHFGNGTRLTVT.

In regard to this clone: The same CDR3 can be traced to other DNA sequences in this sample. The DNA for the CDR3 is TGTGCCAGCAGTTTTGGGGGAAACACCATATATTTT. Amino acid sequence: CASSFGGNTIYF. V is TRBV12-3 or TRBV12-4 and J is TRBJ1-3; D not resolved. The CDR3 runs 12 residues. The V gene lost 3 bases and the J gene lost 4 bases, with 4 bases spanning the gap.

The chain carries TRBV19 and TRBJ2-2; D is ambiguous. There are 13 residues in the CDR3. The germline V and J ends were trimmed by 2 bases and 2 bases, with 3 bases remaining between them. Germline loops: CDR1 LNHDA, CDR2 SQIVND (reference sequence). CDR3 sequence reads: CASSILNTGELFF. As DNA, the CDR3 is TGTGCCAGTAGTATACTAAACACCGGGGAGCTGTTTTTT.

V gene TRBV25-1 combines with J gene TRBJ1-1; TRBD1 aligns across 10 bases. Germline loops: CDR1 MGHDK, CDR2 SYGVNS. The ends lost 7 bases at V and 5 bases at J; junction bases unmatched: 4. The CDR3 has 13 residues. This CDR3 is CASMDRGWTEAFF. The CDR3 coding sequence is TGTGCCAGCATGGACAGGGGGTGGACTGAAGCTTTCTTT.

The J gene is TRBJ1-5, the V gene TRBV28, with 7 bases that match TRBD1. Germline V gene sequence: CDR1 MDHEN, CDR2 SYDVKM. The CDR3 sequence is 15 residues long. Trimming removed 6 bases from V and 6 bases from J; junction bases left unmatched: 11. The CDR3 reads CASRQQGGVGQPQHF. CDR3 coding DNA: TGTGCCAGCAGGCAGCAGGGGGGGGTGGGTCAGCCCCAGCATTTT.

J is TRBJ2-5 and V is TRBV6-2 or TRBV6-3; 13 positions agree with TRBD2. The CDR3 consists of 18 residues. Germline-derived CDR1 and CDR2 are MNHEY and SVGEGT. J gave up 3 bases and V 2 bases, and 9 bases lay outside the gene matches. CDR3 bases: TGTGCCAGCAGTTACCTCGCGGGACTAGCGGGGTCCAAAGAGACCCAGTACTTC. Amino acids: CASSYLAGLAGSKETQYF.

DNA for the CDR3: TGCGCCAGCAGCCAACAATCACGGGCGAGAAACACCATATATTTT. It specifies CASSQQSRARNTIYF. V and J are TRBV4-3 and TRBJ1-3; D unclear. V dropped 2 bases and J dropped 5 bases, with 13 bases sitting between them. The CDR3 extends over 15 amino acids. Germline lookup yields CDR1 LGHNA and CDR2 YSLEER.

The rearrangement links TRBV11-2 to TRBJ1-1, with a weak D call TRBD1 (5 bases). The V end lost 5 bases, the J end lost 4 bases, and 14 bases lay between the germline ends. Germline CDR1 reads SGHAT; CDR2 reads FQNNGV. The CDR3 sequence is 14 residues long. CDR3 nucleotide sequence: TGTGCCAGCAGCCCGGGACGCTGGGGCACTGAAGCTTTCTTT. Its protein product is CASSPGRWGTEAFF.

V and J are TRBV6-5 and TRBJ1-1; perhaps TRBD1 as D (5 bases). The germline V and J ends were trimmed by 1 base and 1 base, with 7 bases remaining between them. Germline CDR1 reads MNHEY; CDR2 reads SVGAGI. CDR3 length: 14 amino acids. DNA for the CDR3: TGTGCCAGCAGTTACTGGGGACGGAACACTGAAGCTTTCTTT. Translating gives CASSYWGRNTEAFF.

The V gene is TRBV7-9, the J gene TRBJ2-2; D uncertain. The V gene lost 1 base and the J gene lost 3 bases, with 6 bases spanning the gap. The CDR3 length is 14 residues. CDR1 is SEHNR and CDR2 is FQNEAQ in the germline V gene (reference sequence). CDR3 DNA: TGTGCCAGCAGCTTAGATCTATACACCGGGGAGCTGTTTTTT. Translation gives CASSLDLYTGELFF.

The rearrangement joins TRBV28 to TRBJ1-1; 9 bases line up with TRBD1. The germline V gene has CDR1 MDHEN and CDR2 SYDVKM. CDR3 length equals 15 residues. Trimming cost V 8 bases and J 2 bases; bases outside gene matches: 9. The CDR3 coding sequence is TGTGCCAGCCAAACAGGGGGCGCCGCAAACACTGAAGCTTTCTTT. It codes for CASQTGGAANTEAFF.

V gene TRBV10-3 combines with J gene TRBJ2-2; D possibly matches TRBD1 or TRBD2 (5 bases each). Germline V gene sequence: CDR1 ENHRY, CDR2 SYGVKD. The CDR3 spans 16 residues. V was pared by 10 bases and J by 4 bases, with 22 bases between. CDR3 amino acids: CATSDGAGPTTGELFF. CDR3 sequence (DNA): TGTGCCACCTCAGACGGGGCGGGTCCGACCACCGGGGAGCTGTTTTTT.

V and J are TRBV3-1 (or the pseudogene TRBV3-2) and TRBJ1-2; D may be TRBD1 (6 bases). CDR3 length equals 14 residues. Germline V gene sequence: CDR1 LGHDT, CDR2 YNNKEL (reference sequence). V was clipped by 4 bases and J by 2 bases, with 11 bases between them. CDR3 DNA sequence: TGTGCCAGCAGCCTAGGTAGGGGGAACTATGGCTACACCTTC. Translated: CASSLGRGNYGYTF.

The chain joins TRBV29-1 to TRBJ1-1; a weak D match, TRBD1 (6 bases). Germline CDR1 reads SQVTM; CDR2 reads ANQGSEA. The CDR3 consists of 12 residues. V was shortened by 8 bases and J by 1 base, with 11 bases between the two germline ends. This CDR3 reads CSILQGNTEAFF. In nucleotides, the CDR3 is TGCAGCATTCTACAGGGGAACACTGAAGCTTTCTTT.

The gene calls are TRBV12-3 or TRBV12-4 and TRBJ2-1, with D unclear. The CDR3 is made up of 11 amino acids. The V end lost 4 bases, the J end lost 12 bases, and 10 bases lay between the germline ends. CDR3 DNA sequence: TGTGCCAGCAGTTCTGGACGGGTGCAGTTCTTC. Protein sequence: CASSSGRVQFF.

The J gene is TRBJ1-5, the V gene TRBV7-2, with D possibly TRBD1 on 6 matching bases. Germline V gene lookup returns CDR1 SGHTA and CDR2 FQGNSA. The CDR3 has 14 residues. V lost 5 bases and J lost 4, with 12 bases in between. The CDR3 is CASSALGGNQPQHF. The CDR3 DNA reads TGTGCCAGCAGCGCCCTAGGGGGGAATCAGCCCCAGCATTTT.

V and J are TRBV28 and TRBJ1-2; TRBD1 matches 9 bases. With 3 bases clipped from V and 5 bases from J, the junction kept 7 bases outside the gene matches. The CDR3 is 15 residues long. Germline loops: CDR1 MDHEN, CDR2 SYDVKM. In DNA, the CDR3 is TGTGCCAGCAGTTTTTTGGGACAGGGTTGGTATGGCTACACCTTC. Its protein is CASSFLGQGWYGYTF.

The rearrangement joins TRBV12-3 or TRBV12-4 to TRBJ2-7; no clear D gene. With 2 bases removed from V and 2 bases from J, the gap between germline ends came to 4 bases. There are 12 residues in the CDR3. The CDR3: CASSLKAYEQYF. Written as DNA, the CDR3 is TGTGCCAGCAGTTTAAAGGCCTACGAGCAGTACTTC.

The chain recombines TRBV6-5 with TRBJ1-2; D possibly corresponds to TRBD1 (6 bases). The CDR3 consists of 14 residues. CDR1 MNHEY and CDR2 SVGAGI come from the germline V gene. V was clipped by 7 bases and J by 7 bases, with 19 bases between them. CDR3 DNA: TGTGCCAGCAACCCTCGGGGGCGGGCTAGTGGCTACACCTTC. This codes for CASNPRGRASGYTF.

The rearrangement joins TRBV7-9 to TRBJ1-1; D remains unclear. V lost 5 bases and J 7 bases, leaving 11 bases between the germline ends. Germline loops: CDR1 SEHNR, CDR2 FQNEAQ (reference sequence). This CDR3 region has 12 residues. This chain's CDR3 is CASSPSAGEAFF. The CDR3 DNA reads as TGTGCCAGCAGCCCCTCGGCAGGTGAAGCTTTCTTT. Full variable domain (rest looked up from reference TRBV7-9 and TRBJ1-1): DTGVSQNPRHKITKRGQNVTFRCDPISEHNRLYWYRQTLGQGPEFLTYFQNEAQLEKSRLLSDRFSAERPKGSFSTLEIQRTEQGDSAMYLCASSPSAGEAFFGQGTRLTVV.